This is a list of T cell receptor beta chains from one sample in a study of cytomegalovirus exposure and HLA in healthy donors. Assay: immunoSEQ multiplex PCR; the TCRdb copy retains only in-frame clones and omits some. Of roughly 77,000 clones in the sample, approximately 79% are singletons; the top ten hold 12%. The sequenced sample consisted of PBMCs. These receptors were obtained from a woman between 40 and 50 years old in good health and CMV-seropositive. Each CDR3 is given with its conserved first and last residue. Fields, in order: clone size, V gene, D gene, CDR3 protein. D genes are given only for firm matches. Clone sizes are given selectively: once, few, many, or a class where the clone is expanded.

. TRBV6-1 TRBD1 CASSAGTDQETQYF
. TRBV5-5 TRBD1 CASSLALRGTTEAFF
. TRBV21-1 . CASPHRQDGYQPQHF
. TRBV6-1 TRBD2 CASTSAGGADTQYF
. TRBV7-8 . CASSSPEQNSGNTIYF
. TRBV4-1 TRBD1 CASSQEVEGAPEAFF
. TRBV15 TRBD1 CATSRTQGAATEAFF
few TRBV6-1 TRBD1 CASSSGTGVETQYF
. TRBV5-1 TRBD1 CASSLSRQGMPEAFF
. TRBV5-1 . CASSSNTGSQETQYF
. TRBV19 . CASSIRTTSYNEQFF
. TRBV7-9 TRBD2 CASSGPGLAGLETQYF
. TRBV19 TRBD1 CASSIARDSYNEQFF
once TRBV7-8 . CASSLGAGGLPYEQYF
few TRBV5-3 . CARSPRSWAVQQYF
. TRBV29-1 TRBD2 CSGRGEGLEQYF
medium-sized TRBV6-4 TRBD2 CASSVRLAGVNEQFF
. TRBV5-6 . CASSSPSSGNTIYF
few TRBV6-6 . CASSYDRISEQYF
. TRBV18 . CASSPPSTAGETQYF